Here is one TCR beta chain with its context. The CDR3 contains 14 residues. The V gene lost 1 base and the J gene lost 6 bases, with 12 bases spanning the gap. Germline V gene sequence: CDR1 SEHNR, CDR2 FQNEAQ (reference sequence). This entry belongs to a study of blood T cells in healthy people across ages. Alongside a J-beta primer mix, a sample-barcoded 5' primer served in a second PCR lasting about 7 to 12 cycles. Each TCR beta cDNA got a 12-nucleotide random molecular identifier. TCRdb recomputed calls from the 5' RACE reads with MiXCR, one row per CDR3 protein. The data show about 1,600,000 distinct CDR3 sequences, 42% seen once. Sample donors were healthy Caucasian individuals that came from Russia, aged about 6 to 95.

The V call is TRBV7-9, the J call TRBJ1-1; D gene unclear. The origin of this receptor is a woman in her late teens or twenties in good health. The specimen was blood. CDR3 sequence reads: CASSLDSGFAEAFF. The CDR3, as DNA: TGTGCCAGCAGCTTAGACTCGGGGTTCGCTGAAGCTTTCTTT.